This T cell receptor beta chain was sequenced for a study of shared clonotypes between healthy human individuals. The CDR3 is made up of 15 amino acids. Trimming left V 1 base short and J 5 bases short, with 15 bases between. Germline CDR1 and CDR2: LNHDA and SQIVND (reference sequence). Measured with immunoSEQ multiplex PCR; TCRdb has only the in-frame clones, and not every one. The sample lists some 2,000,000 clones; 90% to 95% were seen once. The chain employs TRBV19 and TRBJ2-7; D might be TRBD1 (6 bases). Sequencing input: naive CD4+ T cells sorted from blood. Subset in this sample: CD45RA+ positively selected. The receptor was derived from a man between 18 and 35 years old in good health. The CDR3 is CASSIVGGSANEQYF. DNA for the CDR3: TGTGCCAGTAGTATAGTTGGGGGCAGCGCGAACGAGCAGTACTTC.